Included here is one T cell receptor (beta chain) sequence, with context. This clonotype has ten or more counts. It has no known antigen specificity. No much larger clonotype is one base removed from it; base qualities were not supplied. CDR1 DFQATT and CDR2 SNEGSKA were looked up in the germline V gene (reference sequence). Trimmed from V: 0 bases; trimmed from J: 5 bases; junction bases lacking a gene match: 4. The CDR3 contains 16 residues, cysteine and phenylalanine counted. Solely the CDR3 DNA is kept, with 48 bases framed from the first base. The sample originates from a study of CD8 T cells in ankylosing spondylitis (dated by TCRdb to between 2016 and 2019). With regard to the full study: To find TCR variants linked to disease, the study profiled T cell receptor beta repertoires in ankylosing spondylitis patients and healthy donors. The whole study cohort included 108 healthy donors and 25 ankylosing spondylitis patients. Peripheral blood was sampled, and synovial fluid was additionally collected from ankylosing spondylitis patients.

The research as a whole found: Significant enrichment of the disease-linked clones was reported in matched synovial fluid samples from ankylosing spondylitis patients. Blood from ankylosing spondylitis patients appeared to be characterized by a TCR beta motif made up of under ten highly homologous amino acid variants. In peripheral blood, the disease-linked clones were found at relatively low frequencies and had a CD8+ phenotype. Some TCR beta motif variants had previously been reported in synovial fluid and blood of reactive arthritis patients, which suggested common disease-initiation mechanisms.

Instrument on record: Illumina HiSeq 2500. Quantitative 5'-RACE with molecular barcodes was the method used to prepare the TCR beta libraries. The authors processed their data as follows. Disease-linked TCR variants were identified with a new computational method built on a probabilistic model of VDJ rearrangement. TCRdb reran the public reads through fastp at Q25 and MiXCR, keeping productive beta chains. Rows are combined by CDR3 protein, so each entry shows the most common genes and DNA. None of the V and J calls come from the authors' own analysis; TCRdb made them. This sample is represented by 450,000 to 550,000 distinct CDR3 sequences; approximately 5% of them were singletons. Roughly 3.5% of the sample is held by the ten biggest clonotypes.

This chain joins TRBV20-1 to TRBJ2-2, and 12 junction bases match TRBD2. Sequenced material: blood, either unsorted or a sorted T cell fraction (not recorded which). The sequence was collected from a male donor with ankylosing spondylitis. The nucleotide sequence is TGCAGTGCTAGAGATGCGACTAGCGGGAGTACCGGGGAGCTGTTTTTT. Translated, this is CSARDATSGSTGELFF.